This T cell receptor (beta chain) came from a study of blood T cells in healthy people across ages. The sample holds one count of this clonotype. Germline V gives CDR1 SGHTA, CDR2 FQGNSA. Trimming removed 1 base at V and 6 bases at J, with 7 bases between. This CDR3 has 13 amino acids. The second PCR ran about 6 to 12 cycles with a sample-barcoded 5' primer and J-beta primers. The template-switch adaptor, which had 12 random nucleotides, put a tag on each cDNA molecule. Each sample yielded at least 2.5 million CDR3-containing paired-end reads. TCRdb reprocessed the 5' RACE reads via MiXCR and lists one record per CDR3 protein. Of 910,000 or so distinct CDR3 sequences listed, roughly 51% are singletons.

The receptor was derived from a woman aged 60-70 years in good health. Sequenced material: blood. This chain joins TRBV7-2 and TRBJ1-5; no definite D call. The CDR3 sequence: CASSLDSSQPQHF. The CDR3 DNA reads TGTGCCAGCAGCTTAGACAGTTCTCAGCCCCAGCATTTT.